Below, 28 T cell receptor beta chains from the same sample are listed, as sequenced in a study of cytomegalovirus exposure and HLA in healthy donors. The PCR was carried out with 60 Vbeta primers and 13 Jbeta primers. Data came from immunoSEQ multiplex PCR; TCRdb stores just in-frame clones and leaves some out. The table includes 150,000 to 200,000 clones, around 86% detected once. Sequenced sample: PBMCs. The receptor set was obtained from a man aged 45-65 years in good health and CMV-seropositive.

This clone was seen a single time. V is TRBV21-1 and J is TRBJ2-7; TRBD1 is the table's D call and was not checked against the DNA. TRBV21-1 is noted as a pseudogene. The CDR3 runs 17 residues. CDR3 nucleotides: TGTGCCAGCAGCAAAAGAGGACGCCACAGGGGGCTAGCCGAGCAGTACTTC. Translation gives CASSKRGRHRGLAEQYF.

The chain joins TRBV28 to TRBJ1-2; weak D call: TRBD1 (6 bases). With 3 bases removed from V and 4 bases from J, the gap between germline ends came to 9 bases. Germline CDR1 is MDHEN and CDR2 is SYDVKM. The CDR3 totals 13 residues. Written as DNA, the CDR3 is TGTGCCAGCAGTTTGGAGGACAGCTATGGCTACACCTTC. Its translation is CASSLEDSYGYTF.

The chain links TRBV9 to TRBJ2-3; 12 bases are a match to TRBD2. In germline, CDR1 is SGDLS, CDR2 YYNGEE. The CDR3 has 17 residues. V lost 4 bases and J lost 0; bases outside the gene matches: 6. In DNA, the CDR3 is TGTGCCAGCAGCTCCCCTCTAGCGGGAGGGAGCACAGATACGCAGTATTTT. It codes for CASSSPLAGGSTDTQYF.

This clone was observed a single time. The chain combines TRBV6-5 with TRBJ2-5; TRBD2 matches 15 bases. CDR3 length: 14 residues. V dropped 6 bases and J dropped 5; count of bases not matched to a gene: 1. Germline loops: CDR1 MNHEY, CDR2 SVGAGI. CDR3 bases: TGTGCCAGCAGAGGGACTAGCGGGAGGGAGACCCAGTACTTC. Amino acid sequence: CASRGTSGRETQYF.

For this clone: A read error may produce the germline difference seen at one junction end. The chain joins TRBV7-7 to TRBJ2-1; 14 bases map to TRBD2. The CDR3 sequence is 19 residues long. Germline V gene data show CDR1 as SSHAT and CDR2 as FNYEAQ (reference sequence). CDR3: CASSSGTSGSGGDYNEQFF. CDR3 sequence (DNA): TGTGCTAGCAGCTCCGGGACTAGCGGGAGTGGGGGTGACTACAATGAGCAGTTCTTC.

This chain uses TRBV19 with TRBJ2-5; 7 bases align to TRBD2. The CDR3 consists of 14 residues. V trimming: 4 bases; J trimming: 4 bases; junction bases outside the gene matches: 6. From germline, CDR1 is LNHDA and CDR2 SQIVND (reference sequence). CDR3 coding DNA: TGTGCCAGTAGTAAAAACACGGGAGGAGAGACCCAGTACTTC. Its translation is CASSKNTGGETQYF.

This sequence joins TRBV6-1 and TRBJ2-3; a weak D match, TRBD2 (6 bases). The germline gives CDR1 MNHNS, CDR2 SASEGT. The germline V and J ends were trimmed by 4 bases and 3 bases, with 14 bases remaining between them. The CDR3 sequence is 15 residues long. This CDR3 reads CASSVAGRRTDTQYF. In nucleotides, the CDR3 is TGTGCCAGCAGTGTTGCAGGGAGGAGGACAGATACGCAGTATTTT.

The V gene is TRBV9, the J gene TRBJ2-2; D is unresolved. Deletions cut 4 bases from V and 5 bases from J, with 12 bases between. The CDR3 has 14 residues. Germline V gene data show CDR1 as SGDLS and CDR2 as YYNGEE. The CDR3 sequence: CASSPRQITGELFF. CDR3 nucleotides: TGTGCCAGCAGCCCACGACAAATAACCGGGGAGCTGTTTTTT. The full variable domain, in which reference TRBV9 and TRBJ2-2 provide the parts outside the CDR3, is DSGVTQTPKHLITATGQRVTLRCSPRSGDLSVYWYQQSLDQGLQFLIQYYNGEERAKGNILERFSAQQFPDLHSELNLSSLELGDSALYFCASSPRQITGELFFGEGSRLTVL.

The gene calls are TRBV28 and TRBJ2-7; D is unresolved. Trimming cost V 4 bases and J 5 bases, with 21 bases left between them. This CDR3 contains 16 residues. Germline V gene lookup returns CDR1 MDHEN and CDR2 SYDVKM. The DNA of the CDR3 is TGTGCCAGCAGTTCCTCGGGTCGGTCTCCCTTAAACGAGCAGTACTTC. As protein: CASSSSGRSPLNEQYF.

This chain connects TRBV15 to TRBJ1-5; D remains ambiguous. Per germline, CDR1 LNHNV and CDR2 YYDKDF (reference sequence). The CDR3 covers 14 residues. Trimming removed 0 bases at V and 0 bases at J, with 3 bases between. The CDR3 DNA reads TGTGCCACCAGCAGAGATTATAGCAATCAGCCCCAGCATTTT. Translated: CATSRDYSNQPQHF.

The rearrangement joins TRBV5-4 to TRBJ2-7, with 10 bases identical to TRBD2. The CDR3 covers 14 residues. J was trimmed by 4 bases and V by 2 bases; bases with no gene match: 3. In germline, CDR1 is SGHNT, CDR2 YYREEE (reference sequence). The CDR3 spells CASSLGSGGYEQYF. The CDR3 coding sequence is TGTGCCAGCAGCTTAGGTAGCGGGGGGTACGAGCAGTACTTC.

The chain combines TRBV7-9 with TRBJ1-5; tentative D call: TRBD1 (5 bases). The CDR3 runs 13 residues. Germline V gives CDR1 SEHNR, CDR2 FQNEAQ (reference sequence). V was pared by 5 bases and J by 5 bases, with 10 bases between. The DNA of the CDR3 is TGTGCCAGCAGCCGGACATCAGATCAGCCCCAGCATTTT. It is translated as CASSRTSDQPQHF.

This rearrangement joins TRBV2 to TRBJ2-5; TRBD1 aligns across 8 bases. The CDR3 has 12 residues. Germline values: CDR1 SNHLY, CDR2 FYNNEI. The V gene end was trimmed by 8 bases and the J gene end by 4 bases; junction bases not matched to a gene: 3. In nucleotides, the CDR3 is TGTGCCAGCCGGGGACAGGCAGAGACCCAGTACTTC. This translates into CASRGQAETQYF.

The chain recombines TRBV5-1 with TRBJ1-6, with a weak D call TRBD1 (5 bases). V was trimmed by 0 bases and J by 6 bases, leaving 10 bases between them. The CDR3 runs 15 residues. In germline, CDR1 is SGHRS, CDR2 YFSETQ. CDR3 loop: CASSLELGLNSPLHF. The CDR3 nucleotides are TGCGCCAGCAGCTTGGAGCTGGGACTTAATTCACCCCTCCACTTT.

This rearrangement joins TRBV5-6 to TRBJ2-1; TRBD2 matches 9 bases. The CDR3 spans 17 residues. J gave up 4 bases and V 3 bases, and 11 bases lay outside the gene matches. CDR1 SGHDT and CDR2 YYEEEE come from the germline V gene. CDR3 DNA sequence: TGTGCCAGCAGCTGGAGCTTTCTAGCGGGATCGTACAATGAGCAGTTCTTC. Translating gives CASSWSFLAGSYNEQFF. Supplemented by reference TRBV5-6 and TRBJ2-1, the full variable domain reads DAGVTQSPTHLIKTRGQQVTLRCSPKSGHDTVSWYQQALGQGPQFIFQYYEEEERQRGNFPDRFSGHQFPNYSSELNVNALLLGDSALYLCASSWSFLAGSYNEQFFGPGTRLTVL.

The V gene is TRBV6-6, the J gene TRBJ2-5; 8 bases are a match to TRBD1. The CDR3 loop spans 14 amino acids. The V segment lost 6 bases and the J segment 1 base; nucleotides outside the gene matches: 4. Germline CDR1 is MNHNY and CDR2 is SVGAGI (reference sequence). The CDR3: CASRPQGAQETQYF. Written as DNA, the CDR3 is TGTGCCAGCAGACCCCAGGGGGCCCAAGAGACCCAGTACTTC.

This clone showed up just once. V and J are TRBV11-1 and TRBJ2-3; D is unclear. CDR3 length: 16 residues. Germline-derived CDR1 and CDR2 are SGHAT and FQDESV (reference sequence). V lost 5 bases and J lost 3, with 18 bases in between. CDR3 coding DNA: TGTGCCAGCAGCCCTACCAGCCGTGGAGTTACAGATACGCAGTATTTT. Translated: CASSPTSRGVTDTQYF.

CDR3 in amino acids: CAGGTGGASGANVLTF. The CDR3 DNA is TGTGCCGGAGGGACAGGGGGCGCCTCCGGGGCCAACGTCCTGACTTTC. The V call is TRBV2, the J call TRBJ2-6, with 12 bases lining up with TRBD1. The CDR3 extends over 16 amino acids. J gave up 4 bases and V 11 bases, and 9 bases lay outside the gene matches. Per the germline V gene, CDR1 is SNHLY and CDR2 is FYNNEI.

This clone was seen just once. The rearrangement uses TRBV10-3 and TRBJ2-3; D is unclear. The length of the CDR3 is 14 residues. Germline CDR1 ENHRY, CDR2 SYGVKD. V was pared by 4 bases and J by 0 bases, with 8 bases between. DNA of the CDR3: TGTGCCATCAGTGCTGTATCTAGCACAGATACGCAGTATTTT. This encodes CAISAVSSTDTQYF.

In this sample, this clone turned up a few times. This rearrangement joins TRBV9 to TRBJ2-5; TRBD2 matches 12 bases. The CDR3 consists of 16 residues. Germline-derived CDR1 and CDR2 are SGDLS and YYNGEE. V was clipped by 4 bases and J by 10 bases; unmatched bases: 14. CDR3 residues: CASSTILAGGPGSQYF. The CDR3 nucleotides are TGTGCCAGCAGCACCATACTAGCGGGGGGACCAGGTAGCCAGTACTTC.

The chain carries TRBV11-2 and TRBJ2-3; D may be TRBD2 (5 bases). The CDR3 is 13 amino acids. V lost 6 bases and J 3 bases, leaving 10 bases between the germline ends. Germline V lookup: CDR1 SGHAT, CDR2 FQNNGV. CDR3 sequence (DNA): TGTGCCAGCAGGTTGACTACTACAGATACGCAGTATTTT. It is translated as CASRLTTTDTQYF.

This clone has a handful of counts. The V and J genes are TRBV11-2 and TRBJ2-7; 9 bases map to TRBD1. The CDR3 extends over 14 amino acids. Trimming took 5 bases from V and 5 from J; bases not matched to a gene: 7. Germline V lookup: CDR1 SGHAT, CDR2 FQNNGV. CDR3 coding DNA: TGTGCCAGCAGCACCGGACAGGGGTCTCACGAGCAGTACTTC. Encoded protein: CASSTGQGSHEQYF.

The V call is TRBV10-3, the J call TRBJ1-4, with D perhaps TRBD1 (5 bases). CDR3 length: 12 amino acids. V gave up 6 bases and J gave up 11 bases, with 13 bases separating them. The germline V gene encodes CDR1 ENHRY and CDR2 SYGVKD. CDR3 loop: CAIRDTRSKLFF. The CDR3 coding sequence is TGTGCCATCAGGGACACGCGTAGCAAACTGTTTTTT.

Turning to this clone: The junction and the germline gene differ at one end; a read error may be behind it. CDR3 DNA: TGTGCCAGCAGCTCAGGACAGCCCGCGAACACCGGGGAACTGTTTTTT. It is translated as CASSSGQPANTGELFF. This chain uses TRBV5-4 with TRBJ2-2, with a possible D match to TRBD1 (6 bases). CDR3 length: 16 amino acids. From germline, CDR1 is SGHNT and CDR2 YYREEE (reference sequence).

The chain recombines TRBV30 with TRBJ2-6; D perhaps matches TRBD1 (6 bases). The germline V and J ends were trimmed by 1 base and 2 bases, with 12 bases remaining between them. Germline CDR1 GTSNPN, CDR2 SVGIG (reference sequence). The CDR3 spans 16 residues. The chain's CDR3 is CAWSAYTGTGANVLTF. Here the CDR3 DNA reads TGTGCCTGGAGTGCTTATACAGGGACTGGGGCCAACGTCCTGACTTTC.

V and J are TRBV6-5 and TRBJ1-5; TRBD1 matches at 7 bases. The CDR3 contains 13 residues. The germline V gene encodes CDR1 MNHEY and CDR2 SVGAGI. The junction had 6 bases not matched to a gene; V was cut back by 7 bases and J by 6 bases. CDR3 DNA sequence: TGTGCCAGCACCTCAGGGGGACGTCAGCCCCAGCATTTT. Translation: CASTSGGRQPQHF.

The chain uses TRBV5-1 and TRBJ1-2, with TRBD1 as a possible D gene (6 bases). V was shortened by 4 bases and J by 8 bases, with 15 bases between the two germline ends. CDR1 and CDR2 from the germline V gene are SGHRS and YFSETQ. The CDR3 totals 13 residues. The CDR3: CASSPAQGRGYTF. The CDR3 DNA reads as TGCGCCAGCAGCCCCGCCCAGGGGAGAGGCTACACCTTC.

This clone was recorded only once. This chain's CDR3 is CASSDYTGEQYF. The CDR3 DNA reads TGTGCCAGCAGTGACTACACGGGAGAGCAGTACTTC. V is TRBV6-1 and J is TRBJ2-7; a possible D gene is TRBD2 (5 bases). CDR1 is MNHNS and CDR2 is SASEGT in the germline V gene. V lost 3 bases and J lost 7, with 10 bases in between. The CDR3 sequence is 12 residues long.